The 3 T cell receptor beta chains in this list originate from one sample, sequenced in a study of patients and donors after allogeneic stem cell transplantation. TCRdb redid the calling of the RT-PCR reads with MiXCR, one entry per CDR3 protein. The sample contains about 150,000 distinct CDR3 sequences, 30% to 45% of which appear only once. Sequenced sample: blood, either unsorted or a sorted T cell fraction (not recorded which). The receptors originated from a human donor who was either an allogeneic HSCT recipient or a stem cell or donor lymphocyte infusion donor (not recorded which). It is not recorded whose cells these are; they may come from a transplant donor.

This clonotype occurred many times. V and J are TRBV5-1 and TRBJ1-2; D is perhaps TRBD1 (6 bases). CDR1 and CDR2 (germline): SGHRS, YFSETQ. The V gene lost 4 bases and the J gene lost 1 base, with 8 bases spanning the gap. The CDR3 spans 13 residues. Here the CDR3 DNA reads TGCGCCAGCAGCCGGACAGTTAACTATGGCTACACCTTC. Translation: CASSRTVNYGYTF.

There are a few counts of this clonotype. The genes are TRBV6-5 and TRBJ2-2; D might be TRBD1 (6 bases). CDR1 and CDR2 from the germline V gene are MNHEY and SVGAGI. The CDR3 length is 15 residues. V lost 2 bases to trimming and J lost 0 bases, with 7 bases between them. The CDR3 bases are TGTGCCAGCAGTTACGGGGGCTCGAACACCGGGGAGCTGTTTTTT. Translated: CASSYGGSNTGELFF.

The chain couples TRBV27 to TRBJ2-3; D remains ambiguous. This CDR3 has 14 residues. Germline V gives CDR1 MNHEY, CDR2 SMNVEV (reference sequence). The germline V and J ends were trimmed by 2 bases and 1 base, with 7 bases remaining between them. The CDR3 reads CASSLMVGTDTQYF. In DNA form, the CDR3 reads TGTGCCAGCAGTTTAATGGTGGGCACAGATACGCAGTATTTT.